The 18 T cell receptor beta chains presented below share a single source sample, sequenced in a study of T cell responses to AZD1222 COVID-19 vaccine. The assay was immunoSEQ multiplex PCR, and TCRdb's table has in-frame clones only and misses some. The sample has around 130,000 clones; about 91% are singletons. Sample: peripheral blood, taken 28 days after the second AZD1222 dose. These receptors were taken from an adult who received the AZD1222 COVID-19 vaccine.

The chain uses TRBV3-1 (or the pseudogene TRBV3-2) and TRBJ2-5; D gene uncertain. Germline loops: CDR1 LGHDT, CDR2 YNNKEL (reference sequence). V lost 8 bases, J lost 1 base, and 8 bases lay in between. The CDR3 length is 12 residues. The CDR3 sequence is CASGRFQETQYF. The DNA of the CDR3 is TGTGCCAGCGGCCGCTTCCAAGAGACCCAGTACTTC.

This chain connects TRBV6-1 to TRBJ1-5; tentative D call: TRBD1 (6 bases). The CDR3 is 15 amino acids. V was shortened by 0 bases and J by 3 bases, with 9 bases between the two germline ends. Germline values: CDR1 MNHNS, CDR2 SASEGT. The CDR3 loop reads CASSEAGTNNQPQHF. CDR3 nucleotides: TGTGCCAGCAGTGAAGCTGGGACAAACAATCAGCCCCAGCATTTT.

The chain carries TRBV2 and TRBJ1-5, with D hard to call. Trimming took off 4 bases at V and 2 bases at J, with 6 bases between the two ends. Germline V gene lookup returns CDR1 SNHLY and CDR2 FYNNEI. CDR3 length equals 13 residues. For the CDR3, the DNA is TGTGCCAGCAGTGGGCAGGGCAATCAGCCCCAGCATTTT. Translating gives CASSGQGNQPQHF.

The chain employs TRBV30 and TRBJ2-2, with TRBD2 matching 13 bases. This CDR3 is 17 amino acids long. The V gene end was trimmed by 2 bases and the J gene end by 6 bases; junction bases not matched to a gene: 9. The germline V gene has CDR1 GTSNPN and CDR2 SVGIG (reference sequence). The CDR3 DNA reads TGTGCCTGGAGTCCGGGACTAGCGGGACCTAGCGCCGGGGAGCTGTTTTTT. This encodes CAWSPGLAGPSAGELFF. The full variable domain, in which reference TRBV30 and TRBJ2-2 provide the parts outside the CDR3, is SQTIHQWPATLVQPVGSPLSLECTVEGTSNPNLYWYRQAAGRGLQLLFYSVGIGQISSEVPQNLSASRPQDRQFILSSKKLLLSDSGFYLCAWSPGLAGPSAGELFFGEGSRLTVL.

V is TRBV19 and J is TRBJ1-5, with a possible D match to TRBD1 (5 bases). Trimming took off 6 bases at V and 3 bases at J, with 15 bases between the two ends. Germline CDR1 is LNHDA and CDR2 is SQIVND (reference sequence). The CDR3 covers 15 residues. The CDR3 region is CASSPIGALNQPQHF. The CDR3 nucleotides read TGTGCCAGTAGCCCCATTGGGGCCCTCAATCAGCCCCAGCATTTT.

The DNA of the CDR3 is TGTGCCAGTAGGGGATCACGCTTGGATGAGCAGTTCTTC. The encoded protein is CASRGSRLDEQFF. The gene calls are TRBV19 and TRBJ2-1, with D unresolved. From germline, CDR1 is LNHDA and CDR2 SQIVND (reference sequence). Trimming stripped 6 bases from V and 8 bases from J, with 14 bases between. CDR3 size: 13 residues.

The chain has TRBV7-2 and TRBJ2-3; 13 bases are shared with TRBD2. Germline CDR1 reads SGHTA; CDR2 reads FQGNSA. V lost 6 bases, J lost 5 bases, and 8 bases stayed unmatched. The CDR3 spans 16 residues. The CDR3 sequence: CASSQTLAGGRDTQYF. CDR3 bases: TGTGCCAGCAGTCAAACACTAGCGGGAGGGAGAGATACGCAGTATTTT. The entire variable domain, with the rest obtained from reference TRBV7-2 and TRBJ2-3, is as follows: GAGVSQSPSNKVTEKGKDVELRCDPISGHTALYWYRQSLGQGLEFLIYFQGNSAPDKSGLPSDRFSAERTGGSVSTLTIQRTQQEDSAVYLCASSQTLAGGRDTQYFGPGTRLTVL.

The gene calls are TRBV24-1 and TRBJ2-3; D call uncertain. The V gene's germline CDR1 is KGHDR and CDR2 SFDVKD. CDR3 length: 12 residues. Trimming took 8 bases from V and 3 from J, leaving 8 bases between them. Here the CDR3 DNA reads TGTGCCACCACGAGTTTAACAGATACGCAGTATTTT. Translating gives CATTSLTDTQYF.

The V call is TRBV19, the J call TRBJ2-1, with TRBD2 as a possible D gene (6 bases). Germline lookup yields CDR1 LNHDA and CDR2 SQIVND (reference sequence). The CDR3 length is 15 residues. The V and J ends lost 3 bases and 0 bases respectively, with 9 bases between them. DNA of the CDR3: TGTGCCAGTAGTATCGACGGGAGCTCCTACAATGAGCAGTTCTTC. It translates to CASSIDGSSYNEQFF.

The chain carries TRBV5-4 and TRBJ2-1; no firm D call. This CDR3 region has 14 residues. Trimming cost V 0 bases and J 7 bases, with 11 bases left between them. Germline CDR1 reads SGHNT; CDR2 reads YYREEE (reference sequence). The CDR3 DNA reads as TGTGCCAGCAGCTTGGAAGGGTTCGGGAATGAGCAGTTCTTC. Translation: CASSLEGFGNEQFF.

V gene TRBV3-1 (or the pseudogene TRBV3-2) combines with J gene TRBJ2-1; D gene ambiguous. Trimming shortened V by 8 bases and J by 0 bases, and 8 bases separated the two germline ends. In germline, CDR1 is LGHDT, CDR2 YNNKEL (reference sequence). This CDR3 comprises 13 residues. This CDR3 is CASGYNSYNEQFF. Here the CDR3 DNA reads TGTGCCAGCGGGTACAACTCCTACAATGAGCAGTTCTTC.

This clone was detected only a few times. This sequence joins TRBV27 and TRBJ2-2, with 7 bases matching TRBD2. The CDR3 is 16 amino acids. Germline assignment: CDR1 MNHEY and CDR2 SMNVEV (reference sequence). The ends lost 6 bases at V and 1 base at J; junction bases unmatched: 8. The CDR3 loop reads CASSPVGTMNTGELFF. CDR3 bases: TGTGCCAGCAGCCCAGTGGGGACTATGAACACCGGGGAGCTGTTTTTT.

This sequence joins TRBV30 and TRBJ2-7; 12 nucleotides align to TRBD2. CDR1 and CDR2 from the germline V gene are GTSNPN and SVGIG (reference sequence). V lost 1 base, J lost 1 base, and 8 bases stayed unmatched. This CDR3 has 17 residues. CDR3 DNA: TGTGCCTGGAGTGCATCCCCCGGGACTAGCGGGTCCTACGAGCAGTACTTC. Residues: CAWSASPGTSGSYEQYF.

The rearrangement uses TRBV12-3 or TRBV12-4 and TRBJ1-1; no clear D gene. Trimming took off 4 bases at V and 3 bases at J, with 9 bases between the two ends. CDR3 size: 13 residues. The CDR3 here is CASSYLRDTEAFF. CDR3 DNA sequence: TGTGCCAGCAGTTATCTCCGGGACACTGAAGCTTTCTTT.

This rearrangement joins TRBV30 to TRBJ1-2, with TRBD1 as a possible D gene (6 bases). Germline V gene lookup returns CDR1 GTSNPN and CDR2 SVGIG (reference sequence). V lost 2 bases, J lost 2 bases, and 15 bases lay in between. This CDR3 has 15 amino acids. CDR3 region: CAWSPRTVSNYGYTF. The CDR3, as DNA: TGTGCCTGGAGTCCCCGGACAGTTTCGAACTATGGCTACACCTTC. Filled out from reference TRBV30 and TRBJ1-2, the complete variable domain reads SQTIHQWPATLVQPVGSPLSLECTVEGTSNPNLYWYRQAAGRGLQLLFYSVGIGQISSEVPQNLSASRPQDRQFILSSKKLLLSDSGFYLCAWSPRTVSNYGYTFGSGTRLTVV.

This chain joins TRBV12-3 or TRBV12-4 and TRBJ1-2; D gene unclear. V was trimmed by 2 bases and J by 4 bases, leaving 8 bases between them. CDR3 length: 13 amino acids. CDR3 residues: CASSLMAGYGYTF. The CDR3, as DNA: TGTGCCAGCAGTTTAATGGCAGGCTATGGCTACACCTTC.

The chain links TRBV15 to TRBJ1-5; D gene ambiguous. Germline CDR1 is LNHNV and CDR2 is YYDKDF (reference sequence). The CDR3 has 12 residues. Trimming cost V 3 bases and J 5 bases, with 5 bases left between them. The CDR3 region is CATSSAYQPQHF. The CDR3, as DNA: TGTGCCACCAGCAGCGCTTATCAGCCCCAGCATTTT.

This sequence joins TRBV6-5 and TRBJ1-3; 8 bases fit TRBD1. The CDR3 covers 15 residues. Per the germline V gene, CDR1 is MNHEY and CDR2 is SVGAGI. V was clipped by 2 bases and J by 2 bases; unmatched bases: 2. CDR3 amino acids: CASSYTGGTGNTIYF. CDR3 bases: TGTGCCAGCAGTTACACAGGGGGAACTGGAAACACCATATATTTT.